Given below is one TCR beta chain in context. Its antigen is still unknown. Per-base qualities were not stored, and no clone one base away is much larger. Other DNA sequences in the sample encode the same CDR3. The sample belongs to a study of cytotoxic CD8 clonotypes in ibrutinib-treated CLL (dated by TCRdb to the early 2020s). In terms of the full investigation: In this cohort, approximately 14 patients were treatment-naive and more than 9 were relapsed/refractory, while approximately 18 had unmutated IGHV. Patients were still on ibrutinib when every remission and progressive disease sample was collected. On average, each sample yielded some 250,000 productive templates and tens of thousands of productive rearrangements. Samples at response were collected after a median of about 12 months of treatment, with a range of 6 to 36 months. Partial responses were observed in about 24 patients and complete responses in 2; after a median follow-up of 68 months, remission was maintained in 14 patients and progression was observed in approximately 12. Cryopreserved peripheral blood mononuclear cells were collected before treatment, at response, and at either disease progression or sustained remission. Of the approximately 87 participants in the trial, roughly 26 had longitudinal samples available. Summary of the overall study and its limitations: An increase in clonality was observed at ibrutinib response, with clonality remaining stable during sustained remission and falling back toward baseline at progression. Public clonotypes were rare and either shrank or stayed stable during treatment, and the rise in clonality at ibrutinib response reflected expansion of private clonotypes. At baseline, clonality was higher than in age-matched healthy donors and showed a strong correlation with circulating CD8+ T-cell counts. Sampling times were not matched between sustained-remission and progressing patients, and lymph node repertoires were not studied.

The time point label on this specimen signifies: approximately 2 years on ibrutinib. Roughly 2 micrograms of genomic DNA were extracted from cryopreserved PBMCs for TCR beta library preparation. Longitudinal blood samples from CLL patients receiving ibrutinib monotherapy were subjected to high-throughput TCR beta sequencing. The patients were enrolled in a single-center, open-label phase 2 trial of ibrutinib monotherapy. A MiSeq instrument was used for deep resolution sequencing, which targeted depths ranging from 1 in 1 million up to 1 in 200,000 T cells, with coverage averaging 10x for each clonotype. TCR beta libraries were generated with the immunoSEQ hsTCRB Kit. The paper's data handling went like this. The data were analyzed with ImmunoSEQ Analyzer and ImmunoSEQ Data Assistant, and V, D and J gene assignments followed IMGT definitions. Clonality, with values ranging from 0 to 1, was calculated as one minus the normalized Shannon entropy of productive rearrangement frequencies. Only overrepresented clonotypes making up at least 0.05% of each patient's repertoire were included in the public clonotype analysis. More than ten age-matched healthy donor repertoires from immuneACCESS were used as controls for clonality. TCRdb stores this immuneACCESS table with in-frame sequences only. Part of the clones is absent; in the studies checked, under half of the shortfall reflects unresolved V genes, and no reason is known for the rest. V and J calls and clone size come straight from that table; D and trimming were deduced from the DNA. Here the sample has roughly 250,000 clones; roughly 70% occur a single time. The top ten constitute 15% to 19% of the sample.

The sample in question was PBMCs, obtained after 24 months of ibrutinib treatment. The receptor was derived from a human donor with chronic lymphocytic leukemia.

For the CDR3, the sequence is CASSPRGTQETQYF. The DNA sequence reads TGTGCCAGCTCACCAAGGGGCACCCAAGAGACCCAGTACTTC. The chain is encoded by TRBV18 joined to TRBJ2-5; the D gene is perhaps TRBD1, from 5 matching bases. Reading from cysteine to phenylalanine, the CDR3 counts 14 amino acids. Here the CDR3 DNA is all that survives: 42 bases in frame from base 1. V sheds 2 bases and J sheds 1 base, leaving 8 bases between their ends. Based on the germline V gene, the CDR1 and CDR2 sequences are KGHSH and LQKENI.